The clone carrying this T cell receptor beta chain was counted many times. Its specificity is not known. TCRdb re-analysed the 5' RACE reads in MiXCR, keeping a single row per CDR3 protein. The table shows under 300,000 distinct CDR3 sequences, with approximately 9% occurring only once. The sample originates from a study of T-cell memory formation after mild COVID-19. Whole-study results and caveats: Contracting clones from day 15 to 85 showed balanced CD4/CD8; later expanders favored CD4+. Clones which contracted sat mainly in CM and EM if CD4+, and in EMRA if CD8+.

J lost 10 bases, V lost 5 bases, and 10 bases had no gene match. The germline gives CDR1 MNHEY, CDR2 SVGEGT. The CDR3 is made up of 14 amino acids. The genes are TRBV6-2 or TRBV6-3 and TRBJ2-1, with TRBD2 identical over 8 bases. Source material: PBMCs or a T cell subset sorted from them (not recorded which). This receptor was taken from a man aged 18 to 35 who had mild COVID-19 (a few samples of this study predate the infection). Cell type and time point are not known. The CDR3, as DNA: TGTGCCAGCAGTCCCGGACTAGCAGCAGGAGAGCAGTTCTTC. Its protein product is CASSPGLAAGEQFF.